The clone carrying this TCR beta chain appeared a few times. Its target is not known. The germline gives CDR1 SGHAT, CDR2 FQNNGV. The ends lost 3 bases at V and 2 bases at J; junction bases unmatched: 6. There are 15 residues in the CDR3. At the Johns Hopkins FTIC core, DNA taken from cultured CD4+ T cells was sequenced by way of the Oncomine TCR Beta short-read assay. TCRdb used MiXCR to reprocess the PCR reads, holding one entry per CDR3 protein. The sample carries roughly 20,000 distinct CDR3 sequences, approximately 31% recorded once. The sample originates from a study of vaccination and CD4 T cells after COVID-19. Study information: Convalescent persons amounted to six males plus four females, two of whom were Hispanic. The post-vaccine samples came a median 72 days after dose two (range 14 to 241).

This sample's treatment: approximately 10-day PBMC culture with coronavirus spike peptide pools or control peptides (ViraFEST assay). The sequenced sample consisted of cultured CD4+ T cells from blood. This sequence originates from a human donor with COVID-19. The rearrangement links TRBV11-2 to TRBJ2-7; TRBD1 agrees at 8 bases. The DNA for the CDR3 is TGTGCCAGCAGCTTCAGGACAGGGACCCCCTACGAGCAGTACTTC. Translated, it gives CASSFRTGTPYEQYF.